This T cell receptor (beta chain) originates from a study of vaccination effects on CD4 cells after COVID-19. General observations from the study: Late post-vaccination, clones induced by infection and those induced by vaccine underwent marked clonal contraction. In the study, convalescent patients were few, and early post-infection timepoints were absent.

Here immunoSEQ multiplex PCR was the method, and the copy in TCRdb shows in-frame clones only, minus some. Among 25,000 to 30,000 clones, roughly 77% were seen once, and the ten largest hold roughly 14%. Germline V lookup: CDR1 GTSNPN, CDR2 SVGIG (reference sequence). The V end lost 4 bases, the J end lost 2 bases, and 17 bases lay between the germline ends. The CDR3 totals 15 residues. Ahead of sequencing, the ViraFEST assay grew antigen-specific CD4+ T cells using viral peptide pools. After less than 11 days in culture, the CD4+ T cells were isolated. Participants each got two BNT162b2 or mRNA-1273 vaccine doses. Having tested negative for nucleocapsid antibodies, the vaccine recipients showed no prior SARS-CoV-2 infection. On day 3 and again on day 7, half the medium was replaced with IL-2 medium. Comment on this clone: Antigen unknown.

The chain carries TRBV30 and TRBJ1-2, with a tentative D call TRBD1 (6 bases). Sequences were derived from CD4+ T cells from PBMCs cultured with HCoV-229E spike peptides, sampled after COVID-19 vaccination. This receptor was identified in a human donor who received a COVID-19 vaccine. The CDR3 loop reads CAWTKTGTLNYGYTF. DNA of the CDR3: TGTGCCTGGACTAAGACCGGGACACTAAACTATGGCTACACCTTC.